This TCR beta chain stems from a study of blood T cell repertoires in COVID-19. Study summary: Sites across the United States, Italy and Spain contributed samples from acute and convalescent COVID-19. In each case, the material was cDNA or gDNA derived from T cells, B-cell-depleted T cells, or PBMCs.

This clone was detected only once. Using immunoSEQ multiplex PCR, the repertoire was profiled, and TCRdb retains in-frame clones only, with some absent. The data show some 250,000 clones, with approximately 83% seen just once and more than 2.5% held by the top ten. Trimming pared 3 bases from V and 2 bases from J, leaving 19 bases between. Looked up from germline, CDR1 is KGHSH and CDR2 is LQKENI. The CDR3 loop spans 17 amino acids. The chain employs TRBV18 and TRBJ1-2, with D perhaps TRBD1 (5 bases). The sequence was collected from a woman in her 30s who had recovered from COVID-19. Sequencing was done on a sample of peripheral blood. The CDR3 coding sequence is TGTGCCAGCTCACCCCTCCCGGCGCAGGGTCCCAACTATGGCTACACCTTC. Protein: CASSPLPAQGPNYGYTF.